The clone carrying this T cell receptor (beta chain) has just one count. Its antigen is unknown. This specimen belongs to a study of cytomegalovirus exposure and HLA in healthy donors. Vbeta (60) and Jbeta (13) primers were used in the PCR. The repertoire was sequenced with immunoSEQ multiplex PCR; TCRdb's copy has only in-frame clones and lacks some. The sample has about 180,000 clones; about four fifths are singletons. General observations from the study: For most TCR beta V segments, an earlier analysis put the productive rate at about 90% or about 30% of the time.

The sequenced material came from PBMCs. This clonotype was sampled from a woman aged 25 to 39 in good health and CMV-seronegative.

CDR3 coding DNA: TGTGCCAGCAGCTTGTTAGTCCTGGAGACAGATACGCAGTATTTT. Translated: CASSLLVLETDTQYF. The chain carries TRBV5-6 and TRBJ2-3; D uncertain. Germline CDR1 is SGHDT and CDR2 is YYEEEE. V shed 1 base and J shed 3 bases, with 12 bases lying between them. The CDR3 has 15 amino acids.